This TCR beta chain derives from a study of beta chain features in type 1 diabetes. Study details: Investigators examined 107,917,701 sorted cells across all samples. Study-wide findings and caveats: Fewer insertions but more deletions were seen at VDJ junctions in type 1 diabetes patients.

This clone has just a few counts. Its antigen is currently unknown. This CDR3 is 13 amino acids long. Unmatched junction bases numbered 6, after V lost 6 bases and J lost 4 bases. Germline CDR1 SNHLY, CDR2 FYNNEI. Investigators reverse transcribed all isolated RNA, so they sequenced expressed TCRB transcripts. Sequencing used immunoSEQ multiplex PCR; TCRdb keeps in-frame clones, though not all of them. The sample comprises about 270,000 clones, 13% to 15% of which are singletons, and approximately 0.024% rests with the top ten. The sequencing sample was made of naive CD4+ T cells from blood. The chain employs TRBV2 and TRBJ2-7, with 7 bases matching TRBD2. The source is a middle-aged woman in good health. Here the CDR3 reads CASRPGGGYEQYF. For the CDR3, the DNA is TGTGCCAGCAGGCCTGGCGGGGGATACGAGCAGTACTTC.